This TCR beta chain is drawn from a study of tumor and adjacent non-tumor tissue in lung cancer. About the research overall: The cohort had about 12 adenocarcinoma, a couple of squamous cell and 1 small cell patients. On average, productive TCRbeta reads reached roughly 4.2 million per sample.

For this clonotype: As yet, its antigen is unknown. The junction and the germline gene differ at one end; a read error may be behind it.

Three rounds of nested PCR, following a modified ARM-PCR protocol, produced the TCRbeta library. TCRdb redid the calling of the multiplex PCR reads with MiXCR, one entry per CDR3 protein. Among over 80,000 distinct CDR3 sequences listed, approximately 73% were seen once. The template was RNA from unsorted bulk tissue. This non-tumor lung sample came from over 3 cm beyond the tumor edge. Between August and November 2014, newly diagnosed, chemotherapy-naive lung cancer patients underwent thoracic surgery in China. Study findings and constraints: Compared with tumor, normal lung showed significantly lower TCR diversity.

The CDR3 length is 15 residues. The sample consisted of distant non-tumor lung tissue. The receptor comes from a woman in her fifties or sixties with non-small cell lung cancer. The chain joins TRBV12-3 or TRBV12-4 to TRBJ2-2; tentative D call: TRBD2 (5 bases). In nucleotides, the CDR3 is TGTGCCAGCAGTTTGACGGGGTTGGATACCGCGGAGCTGCTTTTT. Encoded protein: CASSLTGLDTAELLF.